The entry below describes one T cell receptor beta chain. One base separates it from a far larger clone, so it is likely a read error. The sample is drawn from a study of CXCR3 chemokines and chemotherapy response in bladder cancer. Using its own MiXCR run on the PCR reads, TCRdb lists one record per CDR3 protein. Of 3,000 to 3,500 distinct CDR3 sequences listed, 25% to 30% are singletons. Sampling was conducted from a patient whose treatment included neoadjuvant chemotherapy. This clonotype was sampled from a human donor with bladder cancer that did not respond to neoadjuvant chemotherapy.

The DNA of the CDR3 is TGTGCCAGCAGCAACGCAGGGGCCCTCTATGGCCACACCTTC. Residues: CASSNAGALYGHTF. The chain has TRBV6-2 or TRBV6-3 and TRBJ2-7; tentatively, D is TRBD1 (6 bases). This CDR3 is 14 amino acids long. Germline CDR1 MNHEY, CDR2 SVGEGT.